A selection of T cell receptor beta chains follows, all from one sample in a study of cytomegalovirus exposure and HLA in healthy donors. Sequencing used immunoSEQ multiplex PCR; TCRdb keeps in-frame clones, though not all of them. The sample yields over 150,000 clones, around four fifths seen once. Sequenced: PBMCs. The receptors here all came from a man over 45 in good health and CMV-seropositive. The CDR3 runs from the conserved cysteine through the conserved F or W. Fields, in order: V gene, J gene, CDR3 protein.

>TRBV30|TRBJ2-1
CAGQRGSYNEQFF
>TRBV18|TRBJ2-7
CASSPQGASGAGSYEQYF
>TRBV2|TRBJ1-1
CASRPDRGNTEAFF
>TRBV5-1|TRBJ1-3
CASSSTGYLSSGNTIYF
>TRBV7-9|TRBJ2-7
CASSPTSGGPSTKYF
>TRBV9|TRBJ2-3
CASSARLNTDTQYF
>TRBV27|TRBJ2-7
CASSLSRDSYEQYF
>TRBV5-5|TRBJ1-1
CASSLIQGFETFF
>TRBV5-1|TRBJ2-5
CASSLVAGGQETQYF
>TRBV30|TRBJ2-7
CAWSGLPYEQYF
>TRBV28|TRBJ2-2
CASSLVWSGNTGELFF
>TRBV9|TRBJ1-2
CASSVYRDPTNYGYTF
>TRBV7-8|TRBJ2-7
CASSFEAKLYEQYF
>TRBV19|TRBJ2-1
CASVDRVHNEQFF
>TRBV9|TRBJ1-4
CASSVGDTVNEKLFF
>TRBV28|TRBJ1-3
CASRPDRGGNTIYF
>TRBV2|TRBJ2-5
CASIGTGLRETQYF
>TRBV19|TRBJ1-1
CASSIWGQYTEAFF
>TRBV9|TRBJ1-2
CASTLQGAFGGYTF
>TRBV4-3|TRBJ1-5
CASSQGQDGNQPQHF
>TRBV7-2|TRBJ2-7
CASSLAGGLYEQYF